This record covers a single TCR beta chain. This sample is drawn from a study of OX40 agonist ivuxolimab in advanced cancers. Sequencing used immunoSEQ multiplex PCR; TCRdb keeps in-frame clones, though not all of them. The repertoire has 80,000 or so clones, around 85% of them found once; the top ten carry 2% to 2.5%. This specimen was CD4+ or CD8+ T cells sorted from blood, taken in a trial of the OX40 agonist ivuxolimab. The receptor was derived from an adult with an advanced solid tumor such as melanoma, head and neck, liver or kidney cancer.

The CDR3 nucleotides are TGTGCCAGCAGGATTGTCAGGGGCACTGAAGCTTTCTTT. It specifies CASRIVRGTEAFF. The chain has TRBV6-6 and TRBJ1-1; possibly TRBD1 for D (6 bases). Trimming removed 6 bases from V and 4 bases from J, with 12 bases in between. Germline CDR1 reads MNHNY; CDR2 reads SVGAGI (reference sequence). The length of the CDR3 is 13 residues.